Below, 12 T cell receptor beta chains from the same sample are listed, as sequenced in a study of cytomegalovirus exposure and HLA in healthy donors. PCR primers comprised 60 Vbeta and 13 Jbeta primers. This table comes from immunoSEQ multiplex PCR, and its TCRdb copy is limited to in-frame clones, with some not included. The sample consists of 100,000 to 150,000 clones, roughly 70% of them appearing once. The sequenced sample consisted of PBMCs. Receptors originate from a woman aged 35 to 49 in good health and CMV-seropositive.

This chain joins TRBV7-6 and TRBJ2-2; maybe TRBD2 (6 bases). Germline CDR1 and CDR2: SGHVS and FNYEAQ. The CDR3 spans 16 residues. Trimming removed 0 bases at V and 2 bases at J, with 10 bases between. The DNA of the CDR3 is TGTGCCAGCAGCTTAGCACCGGGAGCAAACACCGGGGAGCTGTTTTTT. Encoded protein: CASSLAPGANTGELFF.

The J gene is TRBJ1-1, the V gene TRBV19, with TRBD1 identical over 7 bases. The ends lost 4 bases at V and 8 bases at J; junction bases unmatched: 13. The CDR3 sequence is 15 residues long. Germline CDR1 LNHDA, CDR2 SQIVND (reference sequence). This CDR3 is CASSTSKRGRLEAFF. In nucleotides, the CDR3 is TGTGCCAGTAGTACCTCCAAGAGGGGGCGGTTAGAAGCTTTCTTT. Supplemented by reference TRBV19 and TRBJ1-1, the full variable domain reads DGGITQSPKYLFRKEGQNVTLSCEQNLNHDAMYWYRQDPGQGLRLIYYSQIVNDFQKGDIAEGYSVSREKKESFPLTVTSAQKNPTAFYLCASSTSKRGRLEAFFGQGTRLTVV.

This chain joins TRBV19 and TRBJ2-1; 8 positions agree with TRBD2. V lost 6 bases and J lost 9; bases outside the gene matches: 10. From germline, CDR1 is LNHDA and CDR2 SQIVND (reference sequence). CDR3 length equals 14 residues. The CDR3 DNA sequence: TGTGCCAGTAGCCGGGGAGCGGGAGTCCTTGAGCAGTTCTTC. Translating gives CASSRGAGVLEQFF.

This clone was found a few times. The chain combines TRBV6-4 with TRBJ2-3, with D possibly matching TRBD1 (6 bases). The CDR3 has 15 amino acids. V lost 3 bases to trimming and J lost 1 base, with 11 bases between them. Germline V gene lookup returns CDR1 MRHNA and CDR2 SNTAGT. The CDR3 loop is CASSESAGGTDTQYF. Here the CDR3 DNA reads TGTGCCAGCAGTGAGTCGGCAGGGGGCACAGATACGCAGTATTTT.

The CDR3, as DNA: TGTGCCAGCAGCTCGCAGGGGGACGGCTCCTACGAGCAGTACTTC. This gives the protein CASSSQGDGSYEQYF. The rearrangement links TRBV5-8 to TRBJ2-7; 7 bases are a match to TRBD1. CDR1 and CDR2 from the germline V gene are SGHTS and YDEGEE. Trimming cost V 3 bases and J 0 bases; bases outside gene matches: 6. There are 15 residues in the CDR3. The full variable domain, rest sourced from reference TRBV5-8 and TRBJ2-7, is EAGVTQSPTHLIKTRGQQATLRCSPISGHTSVYWYQQALGLGLQFLLWYDEGEERNRGNFPPRFSGRQFPNYSSELNVNALELEDSALYLCASSSQGDGSYEQYFGPGTRLTVT.

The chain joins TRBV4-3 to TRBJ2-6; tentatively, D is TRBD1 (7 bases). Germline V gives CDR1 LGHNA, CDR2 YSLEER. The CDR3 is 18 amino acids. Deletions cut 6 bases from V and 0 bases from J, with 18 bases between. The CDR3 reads CASSPQGGLNSGANVLTF. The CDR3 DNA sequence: TGCGCCAGCAGTCCCCAGGGGGGTCTCAACTCTGGGGCCAACGTCCTGACTTTC.

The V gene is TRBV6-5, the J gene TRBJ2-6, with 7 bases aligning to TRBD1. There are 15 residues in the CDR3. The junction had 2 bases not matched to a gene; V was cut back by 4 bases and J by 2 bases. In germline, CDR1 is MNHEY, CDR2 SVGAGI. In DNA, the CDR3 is TGTGCCAGCAGTTCGACAGGGACTGGGGCCAACGTCCTGACTTTC. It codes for CASSSTGTGANVLTF.

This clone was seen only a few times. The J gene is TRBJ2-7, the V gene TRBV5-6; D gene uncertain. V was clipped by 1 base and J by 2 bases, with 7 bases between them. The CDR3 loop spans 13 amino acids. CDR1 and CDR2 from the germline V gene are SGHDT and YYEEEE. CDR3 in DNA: TGTGCCAGCAGCTTGACAACCACCTACGAGCAGTACTTC. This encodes CASSLTTTYEQYF.

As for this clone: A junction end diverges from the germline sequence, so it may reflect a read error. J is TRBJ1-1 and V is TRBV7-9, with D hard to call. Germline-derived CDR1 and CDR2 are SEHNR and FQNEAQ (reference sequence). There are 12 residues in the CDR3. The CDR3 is CSSSYGDTEAFF. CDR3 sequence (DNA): TGTTCCAGCAGCTACGGGGATACTGAAGCTTTCTTT.

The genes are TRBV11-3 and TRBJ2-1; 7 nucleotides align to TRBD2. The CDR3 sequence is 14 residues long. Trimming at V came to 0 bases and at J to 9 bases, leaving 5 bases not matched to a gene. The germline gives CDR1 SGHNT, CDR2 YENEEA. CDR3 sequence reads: CASSLDYWEGEQFF. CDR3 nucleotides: TGTGCCAGCAGCTTAGATTACTGGGAGGGTGAGCAGTTCTTC.

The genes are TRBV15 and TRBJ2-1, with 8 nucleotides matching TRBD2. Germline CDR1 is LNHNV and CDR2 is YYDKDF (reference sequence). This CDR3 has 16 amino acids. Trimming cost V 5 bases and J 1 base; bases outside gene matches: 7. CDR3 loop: CATSPQSGSSYNEQFF. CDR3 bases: TGTGCCACCAGCCCTCAGAGCGGGAGTTCCTACAATGAGCAGTTCTTC.

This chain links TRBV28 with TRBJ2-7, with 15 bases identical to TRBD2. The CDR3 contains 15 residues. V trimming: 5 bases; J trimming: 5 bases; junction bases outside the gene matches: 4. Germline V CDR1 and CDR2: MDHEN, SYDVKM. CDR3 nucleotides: TGTGCCAGCAGTGGACTAGCGGGAGGGAGGAACGAGCAGTACTTC. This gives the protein CASSGLAGGRNEQYF. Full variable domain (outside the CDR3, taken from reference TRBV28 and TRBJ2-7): DVKVTQSSRYLVKRTGEKVFLECVQDMDHENMFWYRQDPGLGLRLIYFSYDVKMKEKGDIPEGYSVSREKKERFSLILESASTNQTSMYLCASSGLAGGRNEQYFGPGTRLTVT.